The present TCR beta chain was sequenced within a study of blood T cell repertoires in COVID-19. Across the whole study: From T cells, B-cell-depleted T cells, or PBMCs came the material, which was cDNA or gDNA.

Between the trimmed V and J ends, which lost 5 bases and 6 bases, there was a span of 16 bases. Per the germline V gene, CDR1 is GTSNPN and CDR2 is SVGIG (reference sequence). The CDR3 totals 13 residues. Generated by immunoSEQ multiplex PCR, the TCRdb table keeps only in-frame clones and is missing some. The table records 130,000 or so clones, about 86% of them present only once. The origin of this receptor is a woman aged 50 to 60 who had recovered from COVID-19. V is TRBV30 and J is TRBJ1-2, with D uncertain. Sample: peripheral blood. The CDR3: CAWATSAGDGYTF. The CDR3 DNA sequence: TGTGCCTGGGCAACCAGTGCTGGAGATGGCTACACCTTC. The entire variable domain, with the rest obtained from reference TRBV30 and TRBJ1-2, is as follows: SQTIHQWPATLVQPVGSPLSLECTVEGTSNPNLYWYRQAAGRGLQLLFYSVGIGQISSEVPQNLSASRPQDRQFILSSKKLLLSDSGFYLCAWATSAGDGYTFGSGTRLTVV.